The 4 T cell receptor beta chains below come from one sample, sequenced in a study of T cells after yellow fever vaccination. MiXCR was run by TCRdb on the 5' RACE reads, yielding one entry per CDR3 protein. This sample has more than 350,000 distinct CDR3 sequences; about 9.9% occur once, and the top ten carry roughly 18%. This specimen was PBMCs, taken on the day of the first yellow fever vaccination. These receptors were obtained from a man aged 18 to 30 who received the YFV17D yellow fever vaccine.

The CDR3 DNA reads TGTGCCAGCGGATACCGGGGGACAGGGGACCAGCCCCAGCATTTT. Residues: CASGYRGTGDQPQHF. V gene TRBV2 combines with J gene TRBJ1-5; 10 bases align to TRBD1. The germline gives CDR1 SNHLY, CDR2 FYNNEI. Trimming removed 8 bases from V and 7 bases from J; junction bases left unmatched: 11. The CDR3 covers 15 residues. The full variable domain, with the rest looked up from reference TRBV2 and TRBJ1-5, is EPEVTQTPSHQVTQMGQEVILRCVPISNHLYFYWYRQILGQKVEFLVSFYNNEISEKSEIFDDQFSVERPDGSNFTLKIRSTKLEDSAMYFCASGYRGTGDQPQHFGDGTRLSIL.

This clonotype was recorded many times. V and J are TRBV5-1 and TRBJ1-1, with 12 bases aligning to TRBD1. Losses at the gene ends were 2 bases for V and 7 bases for J; bases not matched to a gene: 6. The CDR3 runs to 15 residues. The germline gives CDR1 SGHRS, CDR2 YFSETQ. The CDR3 spells CASSFRDRGLGEAFF. CDR3 in DNA: TGCGCCAGCAGCTTCCGGGACAGGGGGCTTGGTGAAGCTTTCTTT.

The CDR3 loop is CSASQDILSGQFF. The CDR3 DNA follows: TGCAGTGCTAGTCAAGACATTCTTAGTGGGCAGTTCTTC. The J gene is TRBJ2-1, the V gene TRBV20-1; D is ambiguous. Germline V CDR1 and CDR2: DFQATT, SNEGSKA (reference sequence). Trimming pared 3 bases from V and 12 bases from J, leaving 18 bases between. This CDR3 has 13 amino acids.

This clonotype was counted a few times. The J gene is TRBJ1-2, the V gene TRBV4-1; D uncertain. The CDR3 loop spans 15 amino acids. In germline, CDR1 is MGHRA, CDR2 YSYEKL. Trimming shortened V by 5 bases and J by 7 bases, and 20 bases separated the two germline ends. CDR3: CASSIPGSTSGGYTF. The DNA of the CDR3 is TGCGCCAGCAGCATACCGGGATCTACGTCGGGTGGCTACACCTTC.